These 24 T cell receptor beta chains came from one sample sequenced in a study of blood T cell repertoires in COVID-19. Clones were read by immunoSEQ multiplex PCR, and TCRdb kept only the in-frame ones, dropping some. In the table there are about 270,000 clones, about nine tenths of which are singletons. Sequenced material: PBMCs or T cells enriched from blood (not recorded which). The origin of the receptors is a woman in her forties or fifties who had recovered from COVID-19.

The CDR3 here is CASSSLRAGEQFF. In nucleotides, the CDR3 is TGTGCCAGCAGCTCCCTCAGGGCCGGAGAGCAGTTCTTC. This sequence joins TRBV3-1 (or the pseudogene TRBV3-2) and TRBJ2-1, with a tentative D call TRBD1 (5 bases). The germline V gene encodes CDR1 LGHDT and CDR2 YNNKEL (reference sequence). The CDR3 is made up of 13 amino acids. Trimming removed 5 bases from V and 10 bases from J, with 15 bases in between.

The rearrangement joins TRBV28 to TRBJ2-3; perhaps TRBD2 as D (6 bases). Deletions cut 6 bases from V and 4 bases from J, with 8 bases between. The CDR3 covers 12 residues. Looked up from germline, CDR1 is MDHEN and CDR2 is SYDVKM. CDR3 in amino acids: CASSGTPDTQYF. The CDR3 nucleotides read TGTGCCAGCAGCGGGACTCCAGATACGCAGTATTTT.

The chain has TRBV7-2 and TRBJ2-1, with TRBD2 identical over 7 bases. CDR3 length: 15 residues. From germline, CDR1 is SGHTA and CDR2 FQGNSA. Unmatched junction bases numbered 3, after V lost 2 bases and J lost 2 bases. This chain's CDR3 is CASSLYSGTYNEQFF. For the CDR3, the DNA is TGTGCCAGCAGCTTATACAGCGGGACCTACAATGAGCAGTTCTTC.

This clone was found once. The rearrangement joins TRBV7-9 to TRBJ1-5; possibly TRBD1 for D (5 bases). Deletions cut 5 bases from V and 4 bases from J, with 15 bases between. Germline V gene sequence: CDR1 SEHNR, CDR2 FQNEAQ (reference sequence). The CDR3 runs to 15 residues. This chain's CDR3 is CASSPDGGPNQPQHF. As DNA, the CDR3 is TGTGCCAGCAGCCCCGACGGGGGACCTAATCAGCCCCAGCATTTT.

The chain couples TRBV19 to TRBJ1-3; possible D gene TRBD1, 5 bases. The length of the CDR3 is 18 residues. V was trimmed by 8 bases and J by 0 bases, leaving 23 bases between them. CDR1 and CDR2 (germline): LNHDA, SQIVND (reference sequence). This chain's CDR3 is CASGATSGRKSSGNTIYF. In DNA, the CDR3 is TGTGCCAGTGGGGCAACAAGTGGAAGGAAGAGCTCTGGAAACACCATATATTTT.

The rearrangement uses TRBV7-3 and TRBJ2-1; a possible D gene is TRBD2 (6 bases). This CDR3 is 15 amino acids long. Germline CDR1 SGHTA, CDR2 FQGTGA. Trimming pared 1 base from V and 7 bases from J, leaving 14 bases between. CDR3 loop: CASSLMPGVGNEQFF. The CDR3, as DNA: TGTGCCAGCAGCTTAATGCCGGGAGTTGGAAATGAGCAGTTCTTC.

This clone has only one observation. The chain employs TRBV4-3 and TRBJ2-7; D is perhaps TRBD1 (6 bases). V lost 4 bases and J 6 bases, leaving 19 bases between the germline ends. Germline values: CDR1 LGHNA, CDR2 YSLEER. The CDR3 loop spans 15 amino acids. In DNA form, the CDR3 reads TGCGCCAGCAGCCCCCGGGACACTCCTATCTCCGAGCAGTACTTC. Amino acid sequence: CASSPRDTPISEQYF.

The chain combines TRBV30 with TRBJ1-2; no clear D gene. The CDR3 contains 15 residues. Deletions cut 3 bases from V and 4 bases from J, with 18 bases between. From germline, CDR1 is GTSNPN and CDR2 SVGIG (reference sequence). The CDR3 loop reads CAWRFSGTSSYGYTF. CDR3 DNA: TGTGCCTGGAGGTTTTCAGGAACGAGCAGCTATGGCTACACCTTC.

The chain couples TRBV11-2 to TRBJ1-1, with 9 positions matching TRBD1. Germline V lookup: CDR1 SGHAT, CDR2 FQNNGV. Trimming removed 6 bases from V and 5 bases from J; junction bases left unmatched: 4. CDR3 size: 13 residues. CDR3 nucleotide sequence: TGTGCCAGCAGAGGACAGGGGATTACTGAAGCTTTCTTT. This translates into CASRGQGITEAFF.

CDR3 sequence reads: CASRLTDTQYF. The CDR3 DNA reads TGTGCCAGCAGGCTAACAGATACGCAGTATTTT. The rearrangement links TRBV28 to TRBJ2-3; D is ambiguous. V lost 6 bases, J lost 3 bases, and 4 bases lay in between. The CDR3 is 11 amino acids. From germline, CDR1 is MDHEN and CDR2 SYDVKM.

The chain recombines TRBV27 with TRBJ1-2; 7 bases fit TRBD1. The CDR3 contains 14 residues. V shed 8 bases, J shed 7 bases, and the junction held 13 bases outside the gene matches. Germline assignment: CDR1 MNHEY and CDR2 SMNVEV (reference sequence). The CDR3 coding sequence is TGTGCCAGCCGACCGACAGGGCGCGGAGGTGGCTACACCTTC. Protein: CASRPTGRGGGYTF.

On this clone itself: The same CDR3 is also encoded by other DNA sequences in this sample. This rearrangement joins TRBV9 to TRBJ2-7; 7 nucleotides match TRBD2. Looked up from germline, CDR1 is SGDLS and CDR2 is YYNGEE. The CDR3 runs to 14 residues. The V segment lost 0 bases and the J segment 3 bases; nucleotides outside the gene matches: 3. CDR3 bases: TGTGCCAGCAGCGTAGCGGGAGGAAACTACGAGCAGTACTTC. This sequence encodes CASSVAGGNYEQYF.

The chain uses TRBV19 and TRBJ1-5, with D perhaps TRBD1 (5 bases). V lost 4 bases to trimming and J lost 9 bases, with 13 bases between them. The CDR3 loop spans 13 amino acids. Per the germline V gene, CDR1 is LNHDA and CDR2 is SQIVND (reference sequence). CDR3 region: CASSKGYPTPQHF. The CDR3, as DNA: TGTGCCAGTAGTAAGGGGTACCCCACGCCCCAGCATTTT. The entire variable domain, with the rest obtained from reference TRBV19 and TRBJ1-5, is as follows: DGGITQSPKYLFRKEGQNVTLSCEQNLNHDAMYWYRQDPGQGLRLIYYSQIVNDFQKGDIAEGYSVSREKKESFPLTVTSAQKNPTAFYLCASSKGYPTPQHFGDGTRLSIL.

J is TRBJ1-1 and V is TRBV28; TRBD1 matches at 7 bases. V was pared by 4 bases and J by 8 bases, with 4 bases of the junction left unmatched. The CDR3 extends over 12 amino acids. Germline CDR1 reads MDHEN; CDR2 reads SYDVKM. The chain's CDR3 is CASSSGQDEAFF. CDR3 nucleotide sequence: TGTGCCAGCAGTTCCGGACAGGACGAAGCTTTCTTT.

This chain links TRBV6-7 with TRBJ1-4, with D maybe TRBD1 (5 bases). TRBV6-7 belongs to the ORF category, with a function that is uncertain. Trimming left V 8 bases short and J 1 base short, with 17 bases between. CDR3 length: 16 amino acids. CDR3 nucleotide sequence: TGTGCCAGCCATATCAACCAGGGAAGAACTAATGAAAAACTGTTTTTT. The encoded protein is CASHINQGRTNEKLFF.

This chain links TRBV4-3 with TRBJ1-2; D not certain. In germline, CDR1 is LGHNA, CDR2 YSLEER. Trimming pared 1 base from V and 5 bases from J, leaving 11 bases between. The CDR3 runs to 14 residues. For the CDR3, the DNA is TGCGCCAGCAGCCAAGCGGAGGGTTTTTATGGCTACACCTTC. Protein: CASSQAEGFYGYTF.

V is TRBV27 and J is TRBJ2-1; a possible D gene is TRBD2 (5 bases). In germline, CDR1 is MNHEY, CDR2 SMNVEV (reference sequence). The CDR3 is made up of 16 amino acids. Deletions cut 5 bases from V and 12 bases from J, with 26 bases between. CDR3 sequence reads: CASSRRTRLPEGRQFF. The CDR3 nucleotides are TGTGCCAGCAGTCGCCGGACTCGCCTCCCGGAAGGGAGGCAGTTCTTC.

Here the CDR3 DNA reads TGTGCCAGCAGAGTGACAGGTTCCTACAATGAGCAGTTCTTC. Translating gives CASRVTGSYNEQFF. The J gene is TRBJ2-1, the V gene TRBV28; perhaps TRBD1 as D (6 bases). This CDR3 region has 14 residues. The V gene lost 6 bases and the J gene lost 1 base, with 10 bases spanning the gap. Germline CDR1 and CDR2: MDHEN and SYDVKM.

V and J are TRBV28 and TRBJ1-1; possibly TRBD1 for D (6 bases). The CDR3 is made up of 14 amino acids. Trimming cost V 2 bases and J 5 bases, with 12 bases left between them. CDR1 and CDR2 (germline): MDHEN, SYDVKM. CDR3 amino acids: CASSLNRRGTEAFF. The DNA of the CDR3 is TGTGCCAGCAGTTTAAACCGCAGGGGTACTGAAGCTTTCTTT.

V and J are TRBV5-1 and TRBJ1-3; D uncertain. The CDR3 length is 15 residues. Germline V lookup: CDR1 SGHRS, CDR2 YFSETQ. V lost 0 bases and J 4 bases, leaving 11 bases between the germline ends. The CDR3 spells CASSLEGGPGNTIYF. Written as DNA, the CDR3 is TGCGCCAGCAGCTTGGAAGGAGGGCCAGGAAACACCATATATTTT.

J is TRBJ2-3 and V is TRBV28; 14 nucleotides line up with TRBD2. The germline V gene has CDR1 MDHEN and CDR2 SYDVKM. The CDR3 covers 17 residues. V was pared by 6 bases and J by 8 bases, with 13 bases of the junction left unmatched. The CDR3 spells CASSPIWTSGRFGTQYF. CDR3 DNA: TGTGCCAGCAGCCCAATCTGGACTAGCGGGAGGTTTGGTACGCAGTATTTT.

This clone has a single count. CDR3 loop: CASTTRQGNYNEQFF. The CDR3 DNA reads as TGTGCCAGCACGACCCGACAGGGGAACTACAATGAGCAGTTCTTC. The chain has TRBV19 and TRBJ2-1, with 8 bases matching TRBD1. V shed 9 bases, J shed 3 bases, and the junction held 10 bases outside the gene matches. CDR3 length equals 15 residues. Germline-derived CDR1 and CDR2 are LNHDA and SQIVND (reference sequence).

A few counts support this clone. The chain joins TRBV30 to TRBJ1-1, with unresolved D. The CDR3 sequence is 13 residues long. The germline CDR1 and CDR2 sequences are GTSNPN and SVGIG (reference sequence). The V end lost 2 bases, the J end lost 0 bases, and 7 bases lay between the germline ends. CDR3 coding DNA: TGTGCCTGGAGTCCCCGTATGAACACTGAAGCTTTCTTT. It is translated as CAWSPRMNTEAFF.

This chain joins TRBV5-6 and TRBJ2-5; 11 bases match TRBD2. V shed 0 bases and J 6 bases; nucleotides not matched to a gene: 1. Germline loops: CDR1 SGHDT, CDR2 YYEEEE. The CDR3 consists of 14 residues. DNA for the CDR3: TGTGCCAGCAGCTTGGGACTAGCGGGAAAGACCCAGTACTTC. Protein sequence: CASSLGLAGKTQYF.